This entry lists 11 T cell receptor beta chains sequenced from one sample in a study of CD8 T cells in Susac syndrome. RNA totalling roughly 0.45 to 1 ug underwent reverse transcription with random hexamers. MiXCR, applied by TCRdb to the immunoSEQ multiplex PCR reads, yields one record per CDR3 protein. Altogether approximately 130,000 distinct CDR3 sequences are present, about 93% being singletons, with the ten largest covering about 0.098%. Source material: CD4+ T cells from PBMCs. Receptors were obtained from a human donor in good health.

The V gene is TRBV5-6, the J gene TRBJ2-3; D possibly corresponds to TRBD2 (6 bases). This CDR3 has 15 residues. With 4 bases removed from V and 0 bases from J, the gap between germline ends came to 12 bases. Per the germline V gene, CDR1 is SGHDT and CDR2 is YYEEEE. The DNA for the CDR3 is TGTGCCAGCAGCCATCTACGGGGGAGCACAGATACGCAGTATTTT. It is translated as CASSHLRGSTDTQYF.

This chain joins TRBV10-3 and TRBJ1-5; 7 bases are shared with TRBD1. The germline CDR1 and CDR2 sequences are ENHRY and SYGVKD. The CDR3 has 13 amino acids. The V gene end was trimmed by 2 bases and the J gene end by 9 bases; junction bases not matched to a gene: 4. CDR3 bases: TGTGCCATCAGTGAGGGCAGGGGGGTGCCCCAGCATTTT. Translated: CAISEGRGVPQHF.

The CDR3 coding sequence is TGTGCCAGCAGCTCTTCGGGCCTCCCTCGGCACTATGGCTACACCTTC. This gives the protein CASSSSGLPRHYGYTF. The chain combines TRBV12-3 or TRBV12-4 with TRBJ1-2; D is undetermined. V dropped 6 bases and J dropped 3 bases, with 20 bases sitting between them. The CDR3 extends over 16 amino acids.

This clonotype has just one count. This chain joins TRBV6-5 and TRBJ1-2; tentative D call: TRBD1 (6 bases). Germline CDR1 and CDR2: MNHEY and SVGAGI. There are 14 residues in the CDR3. The V and J ends lost 2 bases and 5 bases respectively, with 12 bases between them. The CDR3 sequence is CASSYQGHQYGYTF. The CDR3, as DNA: TGTGCCAGCAGTTACCAGGGACACCAGTATGGCTACACCTTC.

The chain carries TRBV30 and TRBJ1-5; 10 bases are a match to TRBD1. CDR1 GTSNPN and CDR2 SVGIG come from the germline V gene (reference sequence). CDR3 length: 14 residues. J lost 5 bases, V lost 3 bases, and 4 bases had no gene match. The CDR3 nucleotides are TGTGCCTGGAGGGGGACAGGGGATCATCAGCCCCAGCATTTT. Residues: CAWRGTGDHQPQHF.

J is TRBJ2-7 and V is TRBV12-3 or TRBV12-4; D not resolved. The CDR3 has 13 amino acids. With 1 base removed from V and 3 bases from J, the gap between germline ends came to 7 bases. CDR3 coding DNA: TGTGCCAGCAGTTTAGGTGTCTTCTACGAGCAGTACTTC. Translation: CASSLGVFYEQYF.

The rearrangement links TRBV14 to TRBJ2-1; 15 positions agree with TRBD2. CDR1 and CDR2 from the germline V gene are SGHDN and FVKESK. Trimming cost V 2 bases and J 6 bases; bases outside gene matches: 8. The CDR3 is 18 residues long. The CDR3 DNA is TGTGCCAGCAGCCAAAGGACTAGCGGGAGGGCCCTGGGCAATGAGCAGTTCTTC. This gives the protein CASSQRTSGRALGNEQFF.

This chain uses TRBV6-6 with TRBJ2-2; D is ambiguous. Trimming took off 6 bases at V and 2 bases at J, with 7 bases between the two ends. CDR3 size: 13 residues. CDR1 and CDR2 (germline): MNHNY, SVGAGI (reference sequence). As DNA, the CDR3 is TGTGCCAGCAGGCCTAAAAACACCGGGGAGCTGTTTTTT. This codes for CASRPKNTGELFF.

The chain links TRBV20-1 to TRBJ1-2; D is uncertain. This CDR3 region has 15 residues. Germline CDR1 is DFQATT and CDR2 is SNEGSKA (reference sequence). Trimming took off 0 bases at V and 0 bases at J, with 11 bases between the two ends. CDR3 amino acids: CSARDFSTTNYGYTF. The CDR3 bases are TGCAGTGCTAGAGACTTCAGTACTACTAACTATGGCTACACCTTC.

The chain couples TRBV4-1 to TRBJ2-1, with unresolved D. The V end was cut by 0 bases, the J end by 9 bases, with 15 bases between. Germline V CDR1 and CDR2: MGHRA, YSYEKL. The CDR3 runs 15 residues. CDR3 amino acids: CASSQDSGPSPEQFF. In DNA, the CDR3 is TGCGCCAGCAGCCAAGATTCGGGCCCCTCCCCTGAGCAGTTCTTC.

The chain uses TRBV7-9 and TRBJ2-7; no reliable D call. V lost 2 bases and J 1 base, leaving 6 bases between the germline ends. The CDR3 sequence is 13 residues long. Germline V gene data show CDR1 as SEHNR and CDR2 as FQNEAQ (reference sequence). The CDR3 sequence: CASSLYSSYEQYF. CDR3 DNA: TGTGCCAGCAGCTTATACAGTTCCTACGAGCAGTACTTC. Together with reference TRBV7-9 and TRBJ2-7, the CDR3 gives the full variable domain: DTGVSQNPRHKITKRGQNVTFRCDPISEHNRLYWYRQTLGQGPEFLTYFQNEAQLEKSRLLSDRFSAERPKGSFSTLEIQRTEQGDSAMYLCASSLYSSYEQYFGPGTRLTVT.